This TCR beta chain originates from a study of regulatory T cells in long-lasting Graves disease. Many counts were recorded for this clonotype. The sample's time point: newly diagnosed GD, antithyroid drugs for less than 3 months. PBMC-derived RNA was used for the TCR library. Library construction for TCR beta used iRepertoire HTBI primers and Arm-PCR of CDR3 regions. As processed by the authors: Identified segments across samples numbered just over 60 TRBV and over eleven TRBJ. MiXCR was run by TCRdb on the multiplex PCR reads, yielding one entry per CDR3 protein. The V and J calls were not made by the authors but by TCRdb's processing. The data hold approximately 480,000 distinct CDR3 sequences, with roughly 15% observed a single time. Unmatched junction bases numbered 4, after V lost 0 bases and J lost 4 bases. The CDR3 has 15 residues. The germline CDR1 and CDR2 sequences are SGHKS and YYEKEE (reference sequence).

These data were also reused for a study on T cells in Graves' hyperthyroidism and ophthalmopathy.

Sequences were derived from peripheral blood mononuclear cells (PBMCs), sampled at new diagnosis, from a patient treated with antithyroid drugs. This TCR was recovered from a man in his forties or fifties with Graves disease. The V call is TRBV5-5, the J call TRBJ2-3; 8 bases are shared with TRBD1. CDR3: CASSLVTGEADTQYF. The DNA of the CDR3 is TGTGCCAGCAGCTTGGTGACAGGGGAGGCAGATACGCAGTATTTT.